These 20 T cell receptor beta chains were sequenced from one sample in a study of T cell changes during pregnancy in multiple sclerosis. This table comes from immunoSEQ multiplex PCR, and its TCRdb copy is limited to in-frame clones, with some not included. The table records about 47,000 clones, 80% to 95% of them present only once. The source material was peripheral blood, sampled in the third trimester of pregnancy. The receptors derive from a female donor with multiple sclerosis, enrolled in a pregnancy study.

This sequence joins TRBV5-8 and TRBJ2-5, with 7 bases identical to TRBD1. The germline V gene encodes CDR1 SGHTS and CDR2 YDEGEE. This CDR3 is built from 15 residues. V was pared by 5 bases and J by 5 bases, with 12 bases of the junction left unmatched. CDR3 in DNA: TGTGCCAGCAGAAAACAGGGGATGCCCGGCGAGACCCAGTACTTC. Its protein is CASRKQGMPGETQYF.

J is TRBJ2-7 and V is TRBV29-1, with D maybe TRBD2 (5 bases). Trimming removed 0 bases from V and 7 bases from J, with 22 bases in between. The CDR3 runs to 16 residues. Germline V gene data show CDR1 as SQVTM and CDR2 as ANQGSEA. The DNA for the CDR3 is TGCAGCGTTGAAGAGGTTGGCGGAGGAGGCCCCTTGGAGCAGTACTTC. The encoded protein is CSVEEVGGGGPLEQYF.

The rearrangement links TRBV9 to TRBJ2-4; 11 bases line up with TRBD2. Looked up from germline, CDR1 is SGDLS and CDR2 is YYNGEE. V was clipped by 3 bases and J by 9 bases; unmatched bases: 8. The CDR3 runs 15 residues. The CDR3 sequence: CASSAGTSGPGIQYF. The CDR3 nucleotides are TGTGCCAGCAGCGCAGGGACTAGCGGACCGGGCATTCAGTACTTC.

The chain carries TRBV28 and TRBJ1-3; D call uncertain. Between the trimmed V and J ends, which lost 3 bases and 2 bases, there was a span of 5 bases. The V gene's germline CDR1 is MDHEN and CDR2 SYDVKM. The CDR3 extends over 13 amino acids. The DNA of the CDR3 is TGTGCCAGCAGTTTTATTGCTGGAAACACCATATATTTT. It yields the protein CASSFIAGNTIYF.

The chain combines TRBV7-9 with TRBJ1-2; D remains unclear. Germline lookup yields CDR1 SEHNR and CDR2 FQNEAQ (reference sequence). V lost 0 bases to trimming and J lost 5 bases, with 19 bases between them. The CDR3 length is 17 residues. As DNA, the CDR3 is TGTGCCAGCAGCTTAGCGCTGGGAGACTCTAGTATGTATGGCTACACCTTC. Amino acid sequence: CASSLALGDSSMYGYTF.

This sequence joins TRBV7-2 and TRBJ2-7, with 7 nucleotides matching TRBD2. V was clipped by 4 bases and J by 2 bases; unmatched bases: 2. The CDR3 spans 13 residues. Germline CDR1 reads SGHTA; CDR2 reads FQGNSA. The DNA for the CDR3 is TGTGCCAGCAGCTCTAGCGGAACCTACGAGCAGTACTTC. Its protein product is CASSSSGTYEQYF. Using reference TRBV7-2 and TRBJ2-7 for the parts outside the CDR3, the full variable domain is GAGVSQSPSNKVTEKGKDVELRCDPISGHTALYWYRQSLGQGLEFLIYFQGNSAPDKSGLPSDRFSAERTGGSVSTLTIQRTQQEDSAVYLCASSSSGTYEQYFGPGTRLTVT.

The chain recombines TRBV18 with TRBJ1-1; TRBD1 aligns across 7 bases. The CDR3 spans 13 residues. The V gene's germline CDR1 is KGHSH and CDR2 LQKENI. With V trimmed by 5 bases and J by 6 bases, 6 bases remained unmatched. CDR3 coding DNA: TGTGCCAGCTCAAGCGACAGGGCCGCTGAAGCTTTCTTT. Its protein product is CASSSDRAAEAFF.

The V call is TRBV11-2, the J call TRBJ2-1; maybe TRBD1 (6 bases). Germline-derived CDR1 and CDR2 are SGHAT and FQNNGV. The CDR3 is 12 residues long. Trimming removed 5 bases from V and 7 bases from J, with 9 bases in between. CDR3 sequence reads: CASSRQENEQFF. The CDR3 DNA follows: TGTGCCAGCAGCCGACAGGAGAATGAGCAGTTCTTC.

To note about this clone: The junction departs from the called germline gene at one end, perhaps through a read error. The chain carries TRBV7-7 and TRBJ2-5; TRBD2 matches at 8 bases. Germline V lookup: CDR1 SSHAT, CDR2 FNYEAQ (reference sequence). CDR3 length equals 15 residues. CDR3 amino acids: CASSPTGRAGETQYF. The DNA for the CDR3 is TGTGCTAGCAGCCCGACCGGGAGGGCCGGGGAGACCCAGTACTTC.

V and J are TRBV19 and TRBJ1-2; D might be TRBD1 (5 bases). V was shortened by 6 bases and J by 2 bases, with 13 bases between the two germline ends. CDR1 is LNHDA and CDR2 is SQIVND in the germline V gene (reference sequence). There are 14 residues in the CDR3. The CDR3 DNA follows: TGTGCCAGTAGCCGATTATCAGGGAACTATGGCTACACCTTC. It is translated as CASSRLSGNYGYTF. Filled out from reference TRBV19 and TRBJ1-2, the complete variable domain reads DGGITQSPKYLFRKEGQNVTLSCEQNLNHDAMYWYRQDPGQGLRLIYYSQIVNDFQKGDIAEGYSVSREKKESFPLTVTSAQKNPTAFYLCASSRLSGNYGYTFGSGTRLTVV.

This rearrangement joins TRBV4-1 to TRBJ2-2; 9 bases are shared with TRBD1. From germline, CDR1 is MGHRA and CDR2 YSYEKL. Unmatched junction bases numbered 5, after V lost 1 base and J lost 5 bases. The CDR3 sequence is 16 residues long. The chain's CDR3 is CASSQVGQGGTGELFF. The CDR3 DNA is TGCGCCAGCAGCCAAGTGGGACAGGGAGGTACCGGGGAGCTGTTTTTT.

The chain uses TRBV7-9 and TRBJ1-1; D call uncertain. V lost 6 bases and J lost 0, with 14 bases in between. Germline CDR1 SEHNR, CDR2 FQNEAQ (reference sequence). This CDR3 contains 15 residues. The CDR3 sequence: CASRQSQEMNTEAFF. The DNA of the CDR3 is TGTGCCAGCAGACAGTCTCAGGAAATGAACACTGAAGCTTTCTTT. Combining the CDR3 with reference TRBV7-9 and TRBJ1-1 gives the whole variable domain DTGVSQNPRHKITKRGQNVTFRCDPISEHNRLYWYRQTLGQGPEFLTYFQNEAQLEKSRLLSDRFSAERPKGSFSTLEIQRTEQGDSAMYLCASRQSQEMNTEAFFGQGTRLTVV.

The chain's CDR3 is CAGGGFLFDTQYF. The CDR3 nucleotides read TGTGCCGGGGGGGGCTTTTTATTCGATACGCAGTATTTT. V usage is TRBV2 and J usage is TRBJ2-3; tentative D call: TRBD2 (7 bases). V lost 11 bases, J lost 6 bases, and 18 bases lay in between. The CDR3 extends over 13 amino acids. Germline V gene lookup returns CDR1 SNHLY and CDR2 FYNNEI.

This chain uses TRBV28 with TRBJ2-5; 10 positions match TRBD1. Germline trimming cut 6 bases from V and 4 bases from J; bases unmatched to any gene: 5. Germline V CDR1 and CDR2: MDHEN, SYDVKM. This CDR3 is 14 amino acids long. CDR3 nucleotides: TGTGCCAGCAGCAGCGGACAGGGGGGAGAGACCCAGTACTTC. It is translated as CASSSGQGGETQYF.

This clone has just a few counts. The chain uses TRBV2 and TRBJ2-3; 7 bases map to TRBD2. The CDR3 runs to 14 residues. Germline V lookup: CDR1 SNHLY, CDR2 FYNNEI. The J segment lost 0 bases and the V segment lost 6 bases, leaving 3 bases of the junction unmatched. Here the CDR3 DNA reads TGTGCCAGCAGACTAGCGTCTAGCACAGATACGCAGTATTTT. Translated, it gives CASRLASSTDTQYF.

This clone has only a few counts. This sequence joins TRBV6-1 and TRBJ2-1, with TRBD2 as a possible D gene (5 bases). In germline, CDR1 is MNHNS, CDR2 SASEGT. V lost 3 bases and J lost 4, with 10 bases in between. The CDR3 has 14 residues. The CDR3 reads CASSDSGGYNEQFF. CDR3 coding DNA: TGTGCCAGCAGTGACTCCGGAGGTTACAATGAGCAGTTCTTC.

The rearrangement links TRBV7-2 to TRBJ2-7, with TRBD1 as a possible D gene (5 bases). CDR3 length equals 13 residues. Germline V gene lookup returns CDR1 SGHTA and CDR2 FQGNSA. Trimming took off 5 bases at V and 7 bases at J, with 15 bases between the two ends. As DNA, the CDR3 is TGTGCCAGCAGCACCAGGGTCTCCGGGGAGCAGTACTTC. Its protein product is CASSTRVSGEQYF.

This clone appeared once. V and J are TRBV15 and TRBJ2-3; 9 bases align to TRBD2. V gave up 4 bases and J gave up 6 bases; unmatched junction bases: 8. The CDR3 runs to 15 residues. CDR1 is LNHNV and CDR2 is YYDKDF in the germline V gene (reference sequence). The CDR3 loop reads CATSIPAGGIDTQYF. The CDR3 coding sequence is TGTGCCACCAGCATACCGGCGGGAGGGATTGATACGCAGTATTTT.

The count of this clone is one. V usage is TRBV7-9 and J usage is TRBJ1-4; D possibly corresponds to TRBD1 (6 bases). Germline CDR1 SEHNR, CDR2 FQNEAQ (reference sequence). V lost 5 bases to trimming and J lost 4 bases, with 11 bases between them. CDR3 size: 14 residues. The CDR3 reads CASSPRGINEKLFF. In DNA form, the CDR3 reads TGTGCCAGCAGCCCGAGGGGGATTAATGAAAAACTGTTTTTT.

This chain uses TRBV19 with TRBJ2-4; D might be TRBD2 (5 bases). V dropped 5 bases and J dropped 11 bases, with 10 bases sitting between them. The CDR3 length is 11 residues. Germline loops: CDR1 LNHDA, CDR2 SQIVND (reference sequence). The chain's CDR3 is CASSEGRVQYF. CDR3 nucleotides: TGTGCCAGTAGTGAGGGTCGGGTTCAGTACTTC.